Listed below are T cell receptor beta chains from one sample, sequenced in a study of cytomegalovirus exposure and HLA in healthy donors. The repertoire was sequenced with immunoSEQ multiplex PCR; TCRdb's copy has only in-frame clones and lacks some. The sample has roughly 190,000 clones; around 83% are singletons. Sequences were obtained from PBMCs. These receptors were collected from a woman between 50 and 59 years old in good health and CMV-seropositive. Both conserved end residues are part of each CDR3. D genes are given only for firm matches. Some rows have no size entry. The others give once, few or many, or a class for an expanded clone.

D: .; V: TRBV6-5; size: .; J: TRBJ2-7; CDR3: CASSLGSKQYF; DNA: TGTGCCAGCAGCCTCGGGAGTAAGCAGTACTTC
D: TRBD2; V: TRBV5-4; size: .; J: TRBJ2-2; CDR3: CASSLGLAGVNTGELFF; DNA: TGTGCCAGCAGCTTGGGGCTAGCGGGGGTCAACACCGGGGAGCTGTTTTTT
D: TRBD1; V: TRBV4-3; size: .; J: TRBJ1-1; CDR3: CASSQTGGPEAFF; DNA: TGCGCCAGCAGCCAAACAGGGGGGCCTGAAGCTTTCTTT
D: .; V: TRBV6-5; size: .; J: TRBJ1-2; CDR3: CASGGAYGYTF; DNA: TGTGCCAGCGGGGGCGCTTATGGCTACACCTTC
D: .; V: TRBV7-3; size: .; J: TRBJ1-1; CDR3: CASSSTGMNTEAFF; DNA: TGTGCCAGCAGCTCGACAGGTATGAACACTGAAGCTTTCTTT
D: TRBD1; V: TRBV13; size: once; J: TRBJ1-1; CDR3: CASSSRAGQGGAEAFF; DNA: TGTGCCAGCAGCTCAAGAGCTGGACAGGGAGGCGCTGAAGCTTTCTTT
D: .; V: TRBV6-5; size: .; J: TRBJ1-1; CDR3: CASRETVNTEAFF; DNA: TGTGCCAGCAGGGAGACGGTGAACACTGAAGCTTTCTTT
D: .; V: TRBV5-4; size: .; J: TRBJ2-7; CDR3: CASSLGGQGNEQYF; DNA: TGTGCCAGCAGCTTGGGTGGGCAGGGGAACGAGCAGTACTTC
D: TRBD1; V: TRBV11-2; size: .; J: TRBJ1-1; CDR3: CASSKTGGFVNTEAFF; DNA: TGTGCCAGCTCAAAGACAGGGGGCTTTGTGAACACTGAAGCTTTCTTT
D: TRBD1; V: TRBV6-4; size: .; J: TRBJ1-2; CDR3: CASRGSGQGAGYTF; DNA: TGTGCCAGCAGGGGCTCTGGACAGGGTGCTGGCTACACCTTC
D: TRBD1; V: TRBV7-8; size: .; J: TRBJ2-7; CDR3: CASSWEIQGSTYEQYF; DNA: TGTGCCAGCAGCTGGGAGATACAGGGGTCCACCTACGAGCAGTACTTC
D: .; V: TRBV6-6; size: few; J: TRBJ1-1; CDR3: CASRGPQGTNTEAFF; DNA: TGTGCCAGCAGGGGACCTCAGGGGACGAACACTGAAGCTTTCTTT
D: TRBD1; V: TRBV27; size: .; J: TRBJ1-4; CDR3: CASSRNRGEKLFF; DNA: TGTGCCAGCAGTCGGAACAGGGGGGAAAAACTGTTTTTT
D: TRBD1; V: TRBV2; size: .; J: TRBJ1-3; CDR3: CASGQGGGNTIYF; DNA: TGTGCCTCGGGGCAGGGGGGTGGAAACACCATATATTTT
D: .; V: TRBV29-1; size: .; J: TRBJ2-1; CDR3: CSVEDRSYNEQFF; DNA: TGCAGCGTTGAAGATCGCAGTTACAATGAGCAGTTCTTC
D: .; V: TRBV13; size: .; J: TRBJ1-2; CDR3: CASLHRSRGRLYTF; DNA: TGTGCCAGCCTCCACCGTTCCCGGGGGAGACTCTACACCTTC
D: TRBD1; V: TRBV19; size: .; J: TRBJ1-6; CDR3: CASRAGTGYSPLHF; DNA: TGTGCCAGTAGGGCCGGGACAGGGTATTCACCCCTCCACTTT
D: TRBD1; V: TRBV5-5; size: .; J: TRBJ1-5; CDR3: CASSLGQGPGSDQPQHF; DNA: TGTGCCAGCAGCCTGGGACAGGGGCCGGGCTCGGACCAGCCCCAGCATTTT
D: .; V: TRBV7-2; size: .; J: TRBJ2-1; CDR3: CASSHWGGNNEQFF; DNA: TGTGCCAGCAGCCATTGGGGGGGCAACAATGAGCAGTTCTTC
D: .; V: TRBV5-1; size: once; J: TRBJ2-3; CDR3: CASSLAGRTDTQYF; DNA: TGCGCCAGCAGCTTGGCCGGGAGAACAGATACGCAGTATTTT
D: .; V: TRBV19; size: .; J: TRBJ1-2; CDR3: CASSNRALGGYTF; DNA: TGTGCCAGTAGTAACAGGGCCTTGGGGGGCTACACCTTC
D: TRBD1; V: TRBV4-1; size: .; J: TRBJ2-1; CDR3: CASRSPGQKPNEQFF; DNA: TGCGCCAGCAGATCCCCGGGACAGAAACCCAATGAGCAGTTCTTC
D: .; V: TRBV10-2; size: .; J: TRBJ2-1; CDR3: CASSAGPPNDEQFF; DNA: TGCGCCAGCAGCGCGGGACCACCGAACGATGAGCAGTTCTTC
D: TRBD1; V: TRBV5-1; size: .; J: TRBJ2-5; CDR3: CASGRTGETQYF; DNA: TGCGCCAGCGGTAGGACAGGGGAGACCCAGTACTTC
D: TRBD1; V: TRBV7-3; size: .; J: TRBJ1-1; CDR3: CASSLFGGQGGTEAFF; DNA: TGTGCCAGCAGCTTATTTGGGGGACAGGGGGGAACTGAAGCTTTCTTT
D: TRBD1; V: TRBV7-2; size: once; J: TRBJ1-5; CDR3: CASSSRTGLNQPQHF; DNA: TGTGCCAGCAGCTCCAGGACAGGCCTCAATCAGCCCCAGCATTTT
D: TRBD1; V: TRBV6-6; size: .; J: TRBJ1-2; CDR3: CASSFSTRGHVYGYTF; DNA: TGTGCCAGCAGTTTTTCCACCAGGGGGCATGTCTATGGCTACACCTTC
D: .; V: TRBV6-1; size: .; J: TRBJ2-2; CDR3: CASSEPGDTGELFF; DNA: TGTGCCAGCAGTGAGCCGGGGGACACCGGGGAGCTGTTTTTT
D: .; V: TRBV6-5; size: .; J: TRBJ1-1; CDR3: CASRLSGGLNTEAFF; DNA: TGTGCCAGCAGGCTCTCCGGGGGGCTGAACACTGAAGCTTTCTTT
D: TRBD1; V: TRBV10-3; size: .; J: TRBJ1-5; CDR3: CAISRDRDNQPQHF; DNA: TGTGCCATCAGCCGGGACAGGGATAATCAGCCCCAGCATTTT
D: .; V: TRBV5-6; size: .; J: TRBJ1-3; CDR3: CASSFRAGYSGNTIYF; DNA: TGTGCCAGCAGCTTCCGGGCAGGGTACTCTGGAAACACCATATATTTT
D: .; V: TRBV7-9; size: .; J: TRBJ2-5; CDR3: CASSSSTESQYF; DNA: TGTGCCAGCAGCTCGTCCACGGAGAGTCAGTACTTC
D: .; V: TRBV5-6; size: .; J: TRBJ1-6; CDR3: CASSWRAVRANSPLHF; DNA: TGTGCCAGCAGCTGGAGGGCCGTTAGGGCAAATTCACCCCTCCACTTT
D: .; V: TRBV18; size: .; J: TRBJ2-5; CDR3: CASSPDSQETQYF; DNA: TGTGCCAGCTCACCGGACAGCCAAGAGACCCAGTACTTC
D: TRBD1; V: TRBV7-7; size: .; J: TRBJ2-2; CDR3: CASSSGQSTGELFF; DNA: TGTGCCAGCAGCTCGGGACAGAGCACCGGGGAGCTGTTTTTT
D: .; V: TRBV5-8; size: once; J: TRBJ1-1; CDR3: CASSLFKGMRGTEAFF; DNA: TGTGCCAGCAGCTTGTTTAAGGGGATGAGAGGTACTGAAGCTTTCTTT
D: .; V: TRBV27; size: .; J: TRBJ2-7; CDR3: CASGHSREGEQYF; DNA: TGTGCCAGCGGACATAGCAGGGAAGGCGAGCAGTACTTC
D: TRBD1; V: TRBV4-1; size: .; J: TRBJ2-1; CDR3: CASSQEDRVTYNEQFF; DNA: TGCGCCAGCAGCCAGGAGGACAGGGTTACCTACAATGAGCAGTTCTTC
D: .; V: TRBV6-5; size: once; J: TRBJ2-3; CDR3: CASSYSQGVGTDTQYF; DNA: TGTGCCAGCAGTTACTCACAGGGTGTTGGTACAGATACGCAGTATTTT
D: .; V: TRBV10-3; size: .; J: TRBJ1-2; CDR3: CATGVDGYTF; DNA: TGTGCCACAGGGGTAGATGGCTACACCTTC
D: .; V: TRBV11-2; size: .; J: TRBJ2-3; CDR3: CASSSLGGEEHTDTQYF; DNA: TGTGCCAGCAGCTCTTTAGGCGGGGAGGAACACACAGATACGCAGTATTTT
D: .; V: TRBV27; size: .; J: TRBJ1-5; CDR3: CASSTGLNSNQPQHF; DNA: TGTGCCAGCAGTACCGGACTTAATAGCAATCAGCCCCAGCATTTT
D: TRBD1; V: TRBV30; size: .; J: TRBJ1-1; CDR3: CAWRQGVVTEAFF; DNA: TGTGCCTGGAGGCAGGGGGTGGTGACTGAAGCTTTCTTT